This T cell receptor (beta chain) comes out of a study of blood T cell repertoires in COVID-19. Study-wide context: Acute-phase and convalescent COVID-19 samples originated in the United States, Italy and Spain. Nucleic acid was either cDNA or gDNA, and it came from T cells, B-cell-depleted T cells, or PBMCs.

Germline lookup yields CDR1 MNHEY and CDR2 SVGEGT. Germline trimming cut 2 bases from V and 1 base from J; bases unmatched to any gene: 3. CDR3 length: 16 amino acids. In the original analysis: Using reference gene primer amplification, nucleated cell counts were estimated. Produced via immunoSEQ multiplex PCR; TCRdb's table is partial and in-frame only. From that table come the V and J calls and clone size; the DNA was used to work out D and trimming. The top ten hold roughly 0.8% of the sample, which has a few hundred thousand clones, approximately 90% seen once. The rearrangement uses TRBV6-2 or TRBV6-3 and TRBJ2-2, with 8 bases lining up with TRBD1. What was sequenced was peripheral blood. The sequence derives from a man aged 25 to 40 with acute or convalescent COVID-19. The CDR3 bases are TGTGCCAGCAGTTACCAGGGGGCTAAGAACACCGGGGAGCTGTTTTTT. This sequence encodes CASSYQGAKNTGELFF.